This entry concerns a single T cell receptor beta chain. The antigen is not known. This sample was taken from a study of shared clonotypes between healthy human individuals. Study summary: Researchers drew samples from a couple of women and a few men aged 18 to 49. General observations from the study: Roughly 5% of naive CD4 clonotypes were shared across several donors. Larger estimated richness was generally recorded for naive subsets relative to memory subsets.

All donors were healthy HIV-negative adults lacking recent acute infections or vaccinations. Profiling relied on immunoSEQ multiplex PCR, and the TCRdb table lists in-frame clones only, not all of them. The sample lists about a million clones; roughly 72% were seen once. The CDR3 contains 15 residues. The V gene lost 0 bases and the J gene lost 10 bases, with 13 bases spanning the gap. Germline lookup yields CDR1 LNHNV and CDR2 YYDKDF (reference sequence). Sequencing used memory CD4+ T cells sorted from blood. Subset described: CD45RA-negative fraction. The J gene is TRBJ1-6, the V gene TRBV15; tentatively, D is TRBD1 (5 bases). The TCR originated in a man aged 18 to 35 in good health. The CDR3 DNA is TGTGCCACCAGCAGAGAGGACTTAGGGACCTCACCCCTCCACTTT. Its translation is CATSREDLGTSPLHF.